Sequencing of this T cell receptor (beta chain) was carried out in a study of human thymus T cells. CDR3 size: 14 residues. With 5 bases clipped from V and 1 base from J, the junction kept 5 bases outside the gene matches. Per the germline V gene, CDR1 is SGHNT and CDR2 is YYREEE (reference sequence). Only in-frame clones appear in the TCRdb table, and some are missing; sequencing was by immunoSEQ multiplex PCR. The table has about 78,000 clones, around 96% seen once. The thymus tissue came from resections taken during corrective heart surgery. Infants served as donors; they were healthy and Finnish and were having corrective surgery for congenital heart defects.

The chain joins TRBV5-4 to TRBJ1-1; the match to TRBD1 covers 7 bases. Sample: thymus tissue. The source is a boy under two years old with a congenital heart defect but otherwise immunologically healthy. The CDR3 is CASRSRTGNTEAFF. The DNA for the CDR3 is TGTGCCAGCAGATCCAGGACAGGGAACACTGAAGCTTTCTTT.